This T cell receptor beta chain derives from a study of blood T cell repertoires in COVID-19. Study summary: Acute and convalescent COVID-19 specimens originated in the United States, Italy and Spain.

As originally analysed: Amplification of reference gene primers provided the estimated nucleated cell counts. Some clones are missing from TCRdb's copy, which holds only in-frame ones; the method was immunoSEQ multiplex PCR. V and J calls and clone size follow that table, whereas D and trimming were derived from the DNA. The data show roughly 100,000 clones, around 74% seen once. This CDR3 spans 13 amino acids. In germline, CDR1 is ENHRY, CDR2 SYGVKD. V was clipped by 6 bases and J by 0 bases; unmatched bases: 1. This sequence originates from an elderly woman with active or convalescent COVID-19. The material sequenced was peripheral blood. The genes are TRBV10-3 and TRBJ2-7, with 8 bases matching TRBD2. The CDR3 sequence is CAISTSGSYEQYF. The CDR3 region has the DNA TGTGCCATCAGCACTAGCGGCTCCTACGAGCAGTACTTC.